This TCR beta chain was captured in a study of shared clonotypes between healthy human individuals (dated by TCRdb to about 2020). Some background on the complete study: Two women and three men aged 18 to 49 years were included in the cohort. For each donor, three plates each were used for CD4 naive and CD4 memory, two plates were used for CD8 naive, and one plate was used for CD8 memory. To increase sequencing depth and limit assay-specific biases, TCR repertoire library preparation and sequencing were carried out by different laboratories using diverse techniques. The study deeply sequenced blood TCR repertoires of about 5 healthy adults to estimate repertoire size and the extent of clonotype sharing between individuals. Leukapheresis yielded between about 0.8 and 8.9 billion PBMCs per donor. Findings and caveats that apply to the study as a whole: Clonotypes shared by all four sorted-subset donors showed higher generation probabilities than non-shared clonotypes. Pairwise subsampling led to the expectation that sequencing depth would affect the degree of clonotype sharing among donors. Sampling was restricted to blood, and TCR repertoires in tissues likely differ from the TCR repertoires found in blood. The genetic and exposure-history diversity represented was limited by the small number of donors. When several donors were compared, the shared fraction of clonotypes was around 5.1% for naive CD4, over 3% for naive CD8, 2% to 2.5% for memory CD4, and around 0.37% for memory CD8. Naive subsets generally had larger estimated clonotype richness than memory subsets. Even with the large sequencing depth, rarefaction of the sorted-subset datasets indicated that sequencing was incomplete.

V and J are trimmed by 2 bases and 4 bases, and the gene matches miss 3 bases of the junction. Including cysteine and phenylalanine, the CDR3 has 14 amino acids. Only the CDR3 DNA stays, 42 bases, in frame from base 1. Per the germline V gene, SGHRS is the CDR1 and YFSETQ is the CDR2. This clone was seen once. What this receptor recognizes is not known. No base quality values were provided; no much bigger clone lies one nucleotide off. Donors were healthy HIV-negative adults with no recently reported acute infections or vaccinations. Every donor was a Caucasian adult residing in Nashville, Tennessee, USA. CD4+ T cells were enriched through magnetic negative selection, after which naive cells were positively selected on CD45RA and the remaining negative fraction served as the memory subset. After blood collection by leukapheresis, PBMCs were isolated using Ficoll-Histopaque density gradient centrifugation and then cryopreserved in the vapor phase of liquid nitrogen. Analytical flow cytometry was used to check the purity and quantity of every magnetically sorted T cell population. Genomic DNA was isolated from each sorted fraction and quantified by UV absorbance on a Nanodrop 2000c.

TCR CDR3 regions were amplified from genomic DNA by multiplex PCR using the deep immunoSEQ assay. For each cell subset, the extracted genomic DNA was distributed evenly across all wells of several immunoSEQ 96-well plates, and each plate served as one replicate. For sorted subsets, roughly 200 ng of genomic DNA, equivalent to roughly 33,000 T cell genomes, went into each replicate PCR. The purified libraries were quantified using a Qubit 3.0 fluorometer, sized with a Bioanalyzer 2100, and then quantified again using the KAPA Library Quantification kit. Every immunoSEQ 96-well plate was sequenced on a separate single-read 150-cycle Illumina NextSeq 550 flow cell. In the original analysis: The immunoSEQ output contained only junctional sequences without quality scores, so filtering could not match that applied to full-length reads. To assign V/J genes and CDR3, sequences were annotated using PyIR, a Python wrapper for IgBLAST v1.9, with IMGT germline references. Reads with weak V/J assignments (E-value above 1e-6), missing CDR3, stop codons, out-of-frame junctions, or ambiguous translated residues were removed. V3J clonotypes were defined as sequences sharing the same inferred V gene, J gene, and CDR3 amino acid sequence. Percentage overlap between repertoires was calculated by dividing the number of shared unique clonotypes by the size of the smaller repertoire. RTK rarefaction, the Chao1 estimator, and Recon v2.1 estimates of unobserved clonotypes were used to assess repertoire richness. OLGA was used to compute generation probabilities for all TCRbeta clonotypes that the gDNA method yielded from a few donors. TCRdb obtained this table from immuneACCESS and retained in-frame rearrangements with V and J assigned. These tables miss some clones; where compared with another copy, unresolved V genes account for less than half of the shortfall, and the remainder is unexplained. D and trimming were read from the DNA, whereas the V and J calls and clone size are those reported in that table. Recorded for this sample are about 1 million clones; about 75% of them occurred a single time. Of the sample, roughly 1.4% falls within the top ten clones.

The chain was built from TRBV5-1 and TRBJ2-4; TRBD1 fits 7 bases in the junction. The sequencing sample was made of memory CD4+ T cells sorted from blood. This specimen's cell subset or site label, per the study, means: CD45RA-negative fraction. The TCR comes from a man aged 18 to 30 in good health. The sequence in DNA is TGCGCCAGCAGCTTAGAGGGACAGAAAAACATTCAGTACTTC. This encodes CASSLEGQKNIQYF.